The 32 T cell receptor beta chains listed next were all sequenced from one sample in a study of blood T cell repertoires in COVID-19. The method was immunoSEQ multiplex PCR; TCRdb's version includes in-frame clones alone and lacks a portion of them. The table records some 150,000 clones, more than 80% of them present only once. Sequenced: peripheral blood. These receptor sequences come from a human donor in a cohort sampled during active COVID-19.

This clone showed up just once. The rearrangement uses TRBV3-1 (or the pseudogene TRBV3-2) and TRBJ1-2, with D perhaps TRBD1 (5 bases). Germline-derived CDR1 and CDR2 are LGHDT and YNNKEL (reference sequence). The CDR3 has 12 residues. The ends were cut back, 0 bases at V and 14 bases at J, with 13 bases in the middle. The CDR3 region has the DNA TGTGCCAGCAGCCAAGACCGGGCAGGGTATACCTTC. It translates to CASSQDRAGYTF.

The gene calls are TRBV19 and TRBJ1-2; D possibly corresponds to TRBD1 (5 bases). Trimming removed 5 bases from V and 8 bases from J, with 21 bases in between. The CDR3 is made up of 15 amino acids. Germline V lookup: CDR1 LNHDA, CDR2 SQIVND (reference sequence). This CDR3 reads CASSPQHSQARGYTF. In nucleotides, the CDR3 is TGTGCCAGTAGTCCCCAGCACTCACAGGCACGAGGCTACACCTTC.

The rearrangement uses TRBV11-2 and TRBJ1-6, with D unclear. V lost 3 bases and J 4 bases, leaving 10 bases between the germline ends. CDR3 length equals 15 residues. The germline V gene encodes CDR1 SGHAT and CDR2 FQNNGV. This CDR3 is CASSFSPGYNSPLHF. CDR3 DNA: TGTGCCAGCAGCTTTTCGCCGGGATATAATTCACCCCTCCACTTT.

J is TRBJ1-3 and V is TRBV6-1; D unclear. The germline CDR1 and CDR2 sequences are MNHNS and SASEGT. The CDR3 length is 16 residues. V lost 1 base, J lost 0 bases, and 10 bases lay in between. DNA for the CDR3: TGTGCCAGCAGTGAAGAGGGAGGCCTCTCTGGAAACACCATATATTTT. This encodes CASSEEGGLSGNTIYF.

Worth noting for this clone: Additional DNA sequences in this sample encode the identical CDR3. V and J are TRBV7-9 and TRBJ2-3; 7 bases are shared with TRBD1. There are 13 residues in the CDR3. Germline values: CDR1 SEHNR, CDR2 FQNEAQ (reference sequence). V lost 5 bases, J lost 4 bases, and 3 bases stayed unmatched. The CDR3 loop reads CASSPRGPDTQYF. In DNA form, the CDR3 reads TGTGCCAGCAGCCCTAGGGGGCCAGATACGCAGTATTTT.

The chain carries TRBV5-6 and TRBJ2-3; no definite D call. The length of the CDR3 is 14 residues. Deletions cut 3 bases from V and 5 bases from J, with 13 bases between. CDR1 SGHDT and CDR2 YYEEEE come from the germline V gene. The DNA for the CDR3 is TGTGCCAGCAGCTCCAGTATGTTCCAAGATACGCAGTATTTT. Residues: CASSSSMFQDTQYF.

This clone appeared once. The chain links TRBV19 to TRBJ1-5, with TRBD1 as a possible D gene (6 bases). Per the germline V gene, CDR1 is LNHDA and CDR2 is SQIVND (reference sequence). The V and J ends lost 5 bases and 0 bases respectively, with 14 bases between them. There are 16 residues in the CDR3. The CDR3, as DNA: TGTGCCAGTAGTCCCCAGGGGTTTTATAGCAATCAGCCCCAGCATTTT. It translates to CASSPQGFYSNQPQHF.

The CDR3 sequence: CASSYQQGGTGELFF. The CDR3 bases are TGTGCCAGCAGTTACCAACAGGGGGGCACCGGGGAGCTGTTTTTT. The rearrangement joins TRBV6-5 to TRBJ2-2; 8 bases align to TRBD1. Germline V gene lookup returns CDR1 MNHEY and CDR2 SVGAGI. CDR3 length: 15 amino acids. J was trimmed by 4 bases and V by 2 bases; bases with no gene match: 3.

The chain recombines TRBV12-3 or TRBV12-4 with TRBJ1-2, with D possibly being TRBD1 (6 bases). The CDR3 covers 12 residues. V was trimmed by 7 bases and J by 5 bases, leaving 11 bases between them. The DNA for the CDR3 is TGTGCCAGCAACAGGGAGGGTTATGGCTACACCTTC. Protein sequence: CASNREGYGYTF.

The chain employs TRBV11-2 and TRBJ1-2, with no clear D. This CDR3 region has 14 residues. V was shortened by 5 bases and J by 7 bases, with 17 bases between the two germline ends. Looked up from germline, CDR1 is SGHAT and CDR2 is FQNNGV. The CDR3 sequence: CASSRTGTVGGYTF. For the CDR3, the DNA is TGTGCCAGCAGCCGGACGGGAACTGTGGGTGGCTACACCTTC.

This clone was detected once. The chain uses TRBV14 and TRBJ1-3; 7 bases match TRBD1. The V and J ends lost 4 bases and 0 bases, in that order; junction bases with no gene match: 3. Germline CDR1 reads SGHDN; CDR2 reads FVKESK. CDR3 length: 15 amino acids. CDR3 sequence reads: CASSPQGSSGNTIYF. CDR3 coding DNA: TGTGCCAGCAGCCCACAGGGGAGCTCTGGAAACACCATATATTTT.

V is TRBV6-4 and J is TRBJ1-5; the D gene is possibly TRBD1 (5 bases). The CDR3 totals 12 residues. Germline V gene sequence: CDR1 MRHNA, CDR2 SNTAGT. The V end was cut by 2 bases, the J end by 10 bases, with 9 bases between. The CDR3 loop is CASSDPQGPQHF. CDR3 DNA: TGTGCCAGCAGTGACCCGCAGGGTCCCCAGCATTTT.

The sample holds one count of this clone. This chain uses TRBV19 with TRBJ1-6, with TRBD1 as a possible D gene (6 bases). Per germline, CDR1 LNHDA and CDR2 SQIVND (reference sequence). The CDR3 has 17 residues. V shed 4 bases and J shed 5 bases, with 18 bases lying between them. The CDR3 coding sequence is TGTGCCAGTAGTAGAAAACTCCCGGGACAAAATAATTCACCCCTCCACTTT. Translated, it gives CASSRKLPGQNNSPLHF.

The gene calls are TRBV10-1 and TRBJ1-1; D perhaps matches TRBD1 (6 bases). The CDR3 runs 13 residues. Trimming removed 6 bases from V and 10 bases from J, with 18 bases in between. CDR1 is WNHNN, CDR2 SYGVQD, per germline (reference sequence). The CDR3 DNA is TGCGCCAGCAGCGCAATACCACAGGGAGCAGCTTTCTTT. It yields the protein CASSAIPQGAAFF.

The chain couples TRBV7-8 to TRBJ1-5; 7 bases agree with TRBD1. Germline V gene lookup returns CDR1 SGHVS and CDR2 FQNEAQ. The CDR3 is 16 residues long. V shed 5 bases, J shed 0 bases, and the junction held 7 bases outside the gene matches. The CDR3 sequence: CASSPTGEYSNQPQHF. In nucleotides, the CDR3 is TGTGCCAGCAGCCCCACAGGGGAATATAGCAATCAGCCCCAGCATTTT.

This sequence joins TRBV2 and TRBJ1-5; tentatively, D is TRBD1 (5 bases). This CDR3 has 16 amino acids. V was shortened by 4 bases and J by 1 base, with 14 bases between the two germline ends. The germline gives CDR1 SNHLY, CDR2 FYNNEI. Here the CDR3 DNA reads TGTGCCAGCAGTGTAGATGGCAGGGCGAGCAATCAGCCCCAGCATTTT. Encoded protein: CASSVDGRASNQPQHF.

V and J are TRBV4-2 and TRBJ2-3, with D tentatively TRBD2 (6 bases). Germline lookup yields CDR1 LGHNA and CDR2 YNFKEQ. Trimming took off 8 bases at V and 1 base at J, with 16 bases between the two ends. The CDR3 is made up of 15 amino acids. The CDR3 is CASAGGRGGTDTQYF. CDR3 nucleotide sequence: TGTGCCAGCGCCGGGGGACGAGGCGGCACAGATACGCAGTATTTT.

The CDR3 DNA reads TGTGCCAGCAGCCCGGGACTAGCGGGGGCCCTCGGGCAGTTCTTC. It yields the protein CASSPGLAGALGQFF. The chain joins TRBV13 to TRBJ2-1; 14 bases are a match to TRBD2. V trimming: 5 bases; J trimming: 12 bases; junction bases outside the gene matches: 9. From germline, CDR1 is PRHDT and CDR2 FYEKMQ (reference sequence). CDR3 length: 15 amino acids. The entire variable domain, with the rest obtained from reference TRBV13 and TRBJ2-1, is as follows: AAGVIQSPRHLIKEKRETATLKCYPIPRHDTVYWYQQGPGQDPQFLISFYEKMQSDKGSIPDRFSAQQFSDYHSELNMSSLELGDSALYFCASSPGLAGALGQFFGPGTRLTVL.

This clone came up once. The chain links TRBV5-1 to TRBJ2-5, with D possibly TRBD2 on 6 matching bases. The germline gives CDR1 SGHRS, CDR2 YFSETQ. The CDR3 length is 14 residues. V lost 4 bases to trimming and J lost 3 bases, with 13 bases between them. Written as DNA, the CDR3 is TGCGCCAGCAGCCGGGTCGGGGAGGAAGAGACCCAGTACTTC. This translates into CASSRVGEEETQYF.

The chain uses TRBV2 and TRBJ2-5; D is possibly TRBD1 (6 bases). Per the germline V gene, CDR1 is SNHLY and CDR2 is FYNNEI. Trimming shortened V by 4 bases and J by 5 bases, and 14 bases separated the two germline ends. The CDR3 runs to 14 residues. The CDR3 DNA reads TGTGCCAGCAGTGTGTCACAGGGTCGGGAGACCCAGTACTTC. It specifies CASSVSQGRETQYF.

The genes are TRBV6-6 and TRBJ2-3; TRBD2 aligns across 13 bases. Unmatched junction bases numbered 10, after V lost 5 bases and J lost 2 bases. Per germline, CDR1 MNHNY and CDR2 SVGAGI (reference sequence). The CDR3 extends over 18 amino acids. Here the CDR3 reads CASSPRGLAGAFTDTQYF. The CDR3 DNA reads as TGTGCCAGCAGTCCGAGAGGACTAGCGGGGGCCTTCACAGATACGCAGTATTTT.

The gene calls are TRBV28 and TRBJ2-7, with 7 bases identical to TRBD1. Looked up from germline, CDR1 is MDHEN and CDR2 is SYDVKM. The CDR3 spans 12 residues. With 8 bases clipped from V and 2 bases from J, the junction kept 3 bases outside the gene matches. CDR3 amino acids: CASSGQAYEQYF. The CDR3 DNA reads as TGTGCCAGCTCCGGACAGGCCTACGAGCAGTACTTC.

The chain is built from TRBV9 and TRBJ2-5; no clear D gene. Germline CDR1 is SGDLS and CDR2 is YYNGEE. This CDR3 is built from 15 residues. V gave up 0 bases and J gave up 5 bases, with 14 bases separating them. In DNA form, the CDR3 reads TGTGCCAGCAGCGTAGCTTCAACAGCTCGGGAGACCCAGTACTTC. Its protein is CASSVASTARETQYF.

CDR3 sequence (DNA): TGTGCCAGTAGTATAGATAGGGGGAATCGTGAGCAGTTCTTC. It codes for CASSIDRGNREQFF. The chain links TRBV19 to TRBJ2-1, with D possibly being TRBD1 (6 bases). The CDR3 loop spans 14 amino acids. Trimming left V 0 bases short and J 9 bases short, with 12 bases between. Germline V gene data show CDR1 as LNHDA and CDR2 as SQIVND (reference sequence).

This clone was detected once. V usage is TRBV18 and J usage is TRBJ1-1; D gene unclear. The CDR3 runs 13 residues. CDR1 KGHSH and CDR2 LQKENI come from the germline V gene. V lost 6 bases and J 3 bases, leaving 11 bases between the germline ends. The CDR3: CASSHGDYTEAFF. Here the CDR3 DNA reads TGTGCCAGCTCCCACGGAGATTACACTGAAGCTTTCTTT.

V and J are TRBV19 and TRBJ1-5; D is unresolved. Per the germline V gene, CDR1 is LNHDA and CDR2 is SQIVND (reference sequence). The CDR3 is 16 residues long. V was clipped by 8 bases and J by 1 base, with 18 bases between them. This CDR3 is CASCRGLVKSNQPQHF. CDR3 bases: TGTGCCAGTTGTCGGGGTTTAGTGAAGAGCAATCAGCCCCAGCATTTT.

This rearrangement joins TRBV19 to TRBJ2-1, with 7 bases that match TRBD2. V gave up 3 bases and J gave up 6 bases; unmatched junction bases: 2. The CDR3 sequence is 13 residues long. Germline CDR1 is LNHDA and CDR2 is SQIVND (reference sequence). The CDR3 DNA sequence: TGTGCCAGTAGTATTGGCGGGGGCAATGAGCAGTTCTTC. Translation: CASSIGGGNEQFF.

This chain joins TRBV19 and TRBJ1-3; 7 nucleotides match TRBD1. CDR3 size: 13 residues. Unmatched junction bases numbered 4, after V lost 7 bases and J lost 4 bases. Germline CDR1 reads LNHDA; CDR2 reads SQIVND (reference sequence). The CDR3 region is CASIDREGNTIYF. In DNA, the CDR3 is TGTGCCAGTATCGACAGGGAGGGAAACACCATATATTTT.

V usage is TRBV30 and J usage is TRBJ1-1; D is possibly TRBD1 (5 bases). Germline V gene data show CDR1 as GTSNPN and CDR2 as SVGIG (reference sequence). CDR3 length: 14 amino acids. The V gene lost 4 bases and the J gene lost 0 bases, with 12 bases spanning the gap. Here the CDR3 DNA reads TGTGCCTGGAAAGATAGGGGTATGAACACTGAAGCTTTCTTT. Its translation: CAWKDRGMNTEAFF.

The rearrangement links TRBV18 to TRBJ2-7, with D possibly being TRBD2 (6 bases). This CDR3 has 14 residues. Germline CDR1 and CDR2: KGHSH and LQKENI. V lost 4 bases to trimming and J lost 7 bases, with 17 bases between them. The chain's CDR3 is CASSLGGDVGEQYF. CDR3 DNA sequence: TGTGCCAGCTCACTAGGAGGGGATGTAGGGGAGCAGTACTTC.

V usage is TRBV5-5 and J usage is TRBJ2-2; D is possibly TRBD1 (5 bases). V was pared by 4 bases and J by 5 bases, with 18 bases between. This CDR3 has 16 residues. Germline values: CDR1 SGHKS, CDR2 YYEKEE (reference sequence). This CDR3 is CASSGATTVRTGELFF. DNA of the CDR3: TGTGCCAGCAGCGGGGCCACGACAGTTCGGACCGGGGAGCTGTTTTTT.

The V and J genes are TRBV28 and TRBJ1-5; 11 bases fit TRBD1. CDR1 MDHEN and CDR2 SYDVKM come from the germline V gene. The CDR3 sequence is 16 residues long. The V and J ends lost 2 bases and 4 bases, in that order; junction bases with no gene match: 4. This CDR3 is CASSLRGQGVNQPQHF. The CDR3 DNA reads TGTGCCAGCAGTTTACGGGGACAGGGGGTGAATCAGCCCCAGCATTTT. The complete variable domain, with remaining parts taken from reference TRBV28 and TRBJ1-5, reads DVKVTQSSRYLVKRTGEKVFLECVQDMDHENMFWYRQDPGLGLRLIYFSYDVKMKEKGDIPEGYSVSREKKERFSLILESASTNQTSMYLCASSLRGQGVNQPQHFGDGTRLSIL.